This T cell receptor beta chain was documented in a study of HIV-infected patients and healthy controls. On the study more broadly: No general T-cell lymphocytopenia was present, and per-chain CDR3 totals resembled those of controls.

Roughly three months, about 14 weeks, into antiretroviral therapy, follow-up blood was collected. The repertoire came from unfractionated whole blood and reflected all unsorted peripheral T cells. This clonotype rates as medium-sized. Looked up from germline, CDR1 is LGHDT and CDR2 is YNNKEL (reference sequence). The CDR3 runs 15 residues. Trimming took 2 bases from V and 3 from J, leaving 14 bases between them. cDNA was made from 400 to 500 ng RNA using alpha and beta constant primers. Using multiplexing indices, alpha and beta chain libraries were generated apart by chain-specific third strand synthesis. TCRdb independently ran MiXCR on the 5' RACE reads; one entry per CDR3 protein. The sample yields roughly 5,000 distinct CDR3 sequences, approximately 22% seen once.

The sequence was collected from an adult with HIV infection. The rearrangement uses TRBV3-1 and TRBJ2-7; possible D gene TRBD2, 5 bases. The sequencing here drew on blood, taken during antiretroviral therapy. The CDR3 protein is CASSQQAQTIYEQYF. Written as DNA, the CDR3 is TGTGCCAGCAGCCAACAGGCACAGACTATCTACGAGCAGTACTTC.